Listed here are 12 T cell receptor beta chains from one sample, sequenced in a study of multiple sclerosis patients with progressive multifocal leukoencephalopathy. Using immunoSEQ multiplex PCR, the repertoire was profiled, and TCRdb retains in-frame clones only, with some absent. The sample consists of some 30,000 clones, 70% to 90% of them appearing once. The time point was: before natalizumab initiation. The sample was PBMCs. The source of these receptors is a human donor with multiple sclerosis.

Written as DNA, the CDR3 is TGCAGCGTTGAAGGGGGATCCAGGGGGCGCGGTACTGAAGCTTTCTTT. This codes for CSVEGGSRGRGTEAFF. The J gene is TRBJ1-1, the V gene TRBV29-1, with 8 bases aligning to TRBD1. Trimming at V came to 1 base and at J to 5 bases, leaving 12 bases not matched to a gene. The CDR3 runs to 16 residues. Germline values: CDR1 SQVTM, CDR2 ANQGSEA.

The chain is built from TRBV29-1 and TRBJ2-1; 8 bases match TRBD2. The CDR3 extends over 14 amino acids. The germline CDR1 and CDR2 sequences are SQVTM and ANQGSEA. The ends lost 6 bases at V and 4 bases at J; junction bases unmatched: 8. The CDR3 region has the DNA TGCAGCGTCATGGGACTAGAACGGTACAATGAGCAGTTCTTC. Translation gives CSVMGLERYNEQFF.

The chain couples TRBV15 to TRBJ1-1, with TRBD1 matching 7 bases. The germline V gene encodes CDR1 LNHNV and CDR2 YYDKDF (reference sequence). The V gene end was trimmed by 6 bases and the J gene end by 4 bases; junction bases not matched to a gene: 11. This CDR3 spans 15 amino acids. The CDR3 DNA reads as TGTGCCACCAGTCCTTTTACAGGGGTGGGCACTGAAGCTTTCTTT. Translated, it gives CATSPFTGVGTEAFF.

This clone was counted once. The CDR3 here is CASSERRGDSYTGELFF. DNA for the CDR3: TGTGCCAGCAGTGAGCGGAGGGGGGACAGTTACACCGGGGAGCTGTTTTTT. J is TRBJ2-2 and V is TRBV25-1, with D possibly being TRBD1 (7 bases). The germline gives CDR1 MGHDK, CDR2 SYGVNS. Trimming pared 3 bases from V and 3 bases from J, leaving 17 bases between. The CDR3 runs to 17 residues. Full variable domain (outside the CDR3, taken from reference TRBV25-1 and TRBJ2-2): EADIYQTPRYLVIGTGKKITLECSQTMGHDKMYWYQQDPGMELHLIHYSYGVNSTEKGDLSSESTVSRIRTEHFPLTLESARPSHTSQYLCASSERRGDSYTGELFFGEGSRLTVL.

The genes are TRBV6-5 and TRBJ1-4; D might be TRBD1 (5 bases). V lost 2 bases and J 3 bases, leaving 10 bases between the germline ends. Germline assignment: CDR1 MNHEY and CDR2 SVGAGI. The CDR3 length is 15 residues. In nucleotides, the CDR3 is TGTGCCAGCAGTTACGGCGGGACGCCTAATGAAAAACTGTTTTTT. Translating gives CASSYGGTPNEKLFF.

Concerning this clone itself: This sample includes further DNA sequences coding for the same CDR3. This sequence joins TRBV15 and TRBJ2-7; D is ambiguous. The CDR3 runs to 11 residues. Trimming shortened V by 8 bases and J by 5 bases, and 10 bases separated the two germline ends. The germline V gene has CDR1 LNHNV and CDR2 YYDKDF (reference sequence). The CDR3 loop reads CATARVHEQYF. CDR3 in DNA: TGTGCCACCGCCCGGGTCCACGAGCAGTACTTC.

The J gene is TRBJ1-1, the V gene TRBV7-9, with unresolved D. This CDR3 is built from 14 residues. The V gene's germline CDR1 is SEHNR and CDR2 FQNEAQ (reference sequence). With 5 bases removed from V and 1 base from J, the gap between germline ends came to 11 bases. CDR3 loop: CASSNGRRNTEAFF. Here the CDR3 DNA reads TGTGCCAGCAGCAATGGGCGGAGGAACACTGAAGCTTTCTTT.

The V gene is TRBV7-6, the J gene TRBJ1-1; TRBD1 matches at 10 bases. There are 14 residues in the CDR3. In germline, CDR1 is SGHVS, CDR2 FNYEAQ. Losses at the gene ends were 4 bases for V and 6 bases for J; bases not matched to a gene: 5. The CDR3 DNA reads TGTGCCAGCAGCTCCCGGGACAGGGGAGCTGAAGCTTTCTTT. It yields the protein CASSSRDRGAEAFF.

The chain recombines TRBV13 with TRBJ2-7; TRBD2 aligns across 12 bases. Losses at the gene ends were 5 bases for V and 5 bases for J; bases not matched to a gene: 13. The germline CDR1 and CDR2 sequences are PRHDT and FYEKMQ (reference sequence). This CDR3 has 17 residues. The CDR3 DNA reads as TGTGCCAGCAGCCCTTCTAGCGGGAGGGTCCGGGGGAACGAGCAGTACTTC. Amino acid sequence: CASSPSSGRVRGNEQYF. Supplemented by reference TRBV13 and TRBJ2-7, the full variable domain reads AAGVIQSPRHLIKEKRETATLKCYPIPRHDTVYWYQQGPGQDPQFLISFYEKMQSDKGSIPDRFSAQQFSDYHSELNMSSLELGDSALYFCASSPSSGRVRGNEQYFGPGTRLTVT.

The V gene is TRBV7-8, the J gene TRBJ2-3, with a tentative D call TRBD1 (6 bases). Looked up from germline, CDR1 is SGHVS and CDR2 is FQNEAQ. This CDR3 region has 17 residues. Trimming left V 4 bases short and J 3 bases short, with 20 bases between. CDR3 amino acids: CASSYRGRGGRTDTQYF. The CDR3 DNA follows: TGTGCCAGCAGCTATAGGGGCAGGGGCGGGCGGACAGATACGCAGTATTTT.

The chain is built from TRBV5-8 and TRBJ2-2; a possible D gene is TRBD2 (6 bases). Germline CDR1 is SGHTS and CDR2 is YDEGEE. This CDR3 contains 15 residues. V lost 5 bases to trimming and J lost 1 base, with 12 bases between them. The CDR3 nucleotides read TGTGCCAGCAGACCGGGGGATTGGAACACCGGGGAGCTGTTTTTT. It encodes CASRPGDWNTGELFF.

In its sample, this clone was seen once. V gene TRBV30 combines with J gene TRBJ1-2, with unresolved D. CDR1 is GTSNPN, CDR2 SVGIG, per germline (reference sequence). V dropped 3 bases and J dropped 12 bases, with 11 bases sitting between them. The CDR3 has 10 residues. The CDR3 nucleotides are TGTGCCTGGAGGGAAGTCGATCACACCTTC. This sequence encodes CAWREVDHTF.